The rows below give T cell receptor beta chains drawn from one sample of a study of cytomegalovirus exposure and HLA in healthy donors. Data came from immunoSEQ multiplex PCR; TCRdb stores just in-frame clones and leaves some out. The sample lists fewer than 120,000 clones, about nine tenths seen once, with 1.5% to 2% in the top ten. Sequences were obtained from PBMCs. These receptors originate from a woman between 18 and 29 years old in good health and CMV-seronegative. CDR3s leave out the opening cysteine and the closing phenylalanine or tryptophan. The order of the fields is CDR3 protein, V gene, D gene, J gene. D genes are given only for firm matches.

cdr3_aa: ASSSQGADSYNSPLH
v_call: TRBV5-4
d_call: TRBD1
j_call: TRBJ1-6

cdr3_aa: ASSHVSGTGSGNTIY
v_call: TRBV18
d_call: TRBD1
j_call: TRBJ1-3

cdr3_aa: ASSLRASGAYEQY
v_call: TRBV28
d_call: TRBD2
j_call: TRBJ2-7

cdr3_aa: ASSLAMGRSPTGELF
v_call: TRBV7-8
d_call: .
j_call: TRBJ2-2

cdr3_aa: ASSPGTLLEQY
v_call: TRBV27
d_call: .
j_call: TRBJ2-7

cdr3_aa: ASSLGEGQQY
v_call: TRBV7-9
d_call: TRBD2
j_call: TRBJ2-7

cdr3_aa: ASAPGSNPGEKLF
v_call: TRBV6-1
d_call: .
j_call: TRBJ1-4

cdr3_aa: ASSVRGQEASGNTIY
v_call: TRBV2
d_call: TRBD1
j_call: TRBJ1-3

cdr3_aa: ASSPWESYSYEQY
v_call: TRBV7-9
d_call: .
j_call: TRBJ2-7

cdr3_aa: ASSQDAGDEQY
v_call: TRBV4-3
d_call: TRBD2
j_call: TRBJ2-7

cdr3_aa: ASSYGQGGYNEQF
v_call: TRBV5-1
d_call: .
j_call: TRBJ2-1

cdr3_aa: AWSVSQGPLDEQY
v_call: TRBV30
d_call: .
j_call: TRBJ2-7

cdr3_aa: ASEGARSDTQY
v_call: TRBV19
d_call: .
j_call: TRBJ2-3

cdr3_aa: ASSVQSGRGYEQF
v_call: TRBV6-5
d_call: TRBD2
j_call: TRBJ2-1

cdr3_aa: ASSRRDRSSEQY
v_call: TRBV27
d_call: TRBD1
j_call: TRBJ2-7

cdr3_aa: ASRIPTGNYGYT
v_call: TRBV2
d_call: TRBD1
j_call: TRBJ1-2

cdr3_aa: ASSQIAPTQPQH
v_call: TRBV4-1
d_call: .
j_call: TRBJ1-5

cdr3_aa: ASSRDRGSYGYT
v_call: TRBV19
d_call: TRBD1
j_call: TRBJ1-2

cdr3_aa: ASSGGPPQGQPQH
v_call: TRBV2
d_call: .
j_call: TRBJ1-5

cdr3_aa: ASSEPTDTQY
v_call: TRBV25-1
d_call: .
j_call: TRBJ2-3

cdr3_aa: ASSLNRFTGELF
v_call: TRBV28
d_call: .
j_call: TRBJ2-2

cdr3_aa: ASSLPQKEVYYGYT
v_call: TRBV28
d_call: .
j_call: TRBJ1-2

cdr3_aa: AWLGWMGYT
v_call: TRBV30
d_call: .
j_call: TRBJ1-2

cdr3_aa: ASSFDRASYEQY
v_call: TRBV6-5
d_call: .
j_call: TRBJ2-7

cdr3_aa: ASSGAGLGTEAF
v_call: TRBV5-6
d_call: .
j_call: TRBJ1-1

cdr3_aa: ASSGGPNRDRASNQPQH
v_call: TRBV2
d_call: TRBD1
j_call: TRBJ1-5

cdr3_aa: ASSWDSYNEQF
v_call: TRBV27
d_call: TRBD1
j_call: TRBJ2-1

cdr3_aa: SPTGRDYGYT
v_call: TRBV29-1
d_call: TRBD1
j_call: TRBJ1-2

cdr3_aa: ASSLSWPTGKDGYT
v_call: TRBV28
d_call: TRBD1
j_call: TRBJ1-2

cdr3_aa: ASSLQATNTEAF
v_call: TRBV5-1
d_call: .
j_call: TRBJ1-1

cdr3_aa: ASSPRRDSYEQY
v_call: TRBV6-5
d_call: .
j_call: TRBJ2-7

cdr3_aa: ASSEGAGQPQH
v_call: TRBV6-4
d_call: .
j_call: TRBJ1-5

cdr3_aa: ASSPYWAAGEKLF
v_call: TRBV5-1
d_call: .
j_call: TRBJ1-4

cdr3_aa: ASSQDRDRGLSNEQF
v_call: TRBV4-3
d_call: TRBD1
j_call: TRBJ2-1

cdr3_aa: ASSGFAGEDTQY
v_call: TRBV18
d_call: TRBD2
j_call: TRBJ2-3

cdr3_aa: ASSPTGFGEAF
v_call: TRBV9
d_call: .
j_call: TRBJ1-1

cdr3_aa: ASSLRGLMNTEAF
v_call: TRBV5-4
d_call: TRBD1
j_call: TRBJ1-1

cdr3_aa: ASSLNSGGTNNEQF
v_call: TRBV7-3
d_call: TRBD2
j_call: TRBJ2-1

cdr3_aa: ASSQQGEYGYT
v_call: TRBV5-1
d_call: TRBD1
j_call: TRBJ1-2

cdr3_aa: ASSASVGPYEQY
v_call: TRBV27
d_call: .
j_call: TRBJ2-7

cdr3_aa: ASSFGGEQY
v_call: TRBV5-1
d_call: .
j_call: TRBJ2-7

cdr3_aa: ASSSPDGMTYEQY
v_call: TRBV28
d_call: .
j_call: TRBJ2-7

cdr3_aa: AWRTDSIGPYEQY
v_call: TRBV30
d_call: .
j_call: TRBJ2-7

cdr3_aa: ASSEEDRAYQPQH
v_call: TRBV2
d_call: TRBD1
j_call: TRBJ1-5

cdr3_aa: ATSRDLGGEQF
v_call: TRBV15
d_call: .
j_call: TRBJ2-1

cdr3_aa: ASSRSTYGYT
v_call: TRBV4-2
d_call: .
j_call: TRBJ1-2

cdr3_aa: ASKRGGSTGELF
v_call: TRBV14
d_call: TRBD2
j_call: TRBJ2-2

cdr3_aa: ASSLALNGLNTEAF
v_call: TRBV7-8
d_call: .
j_call: TRBJ1-1

cdr3_aa: SVRAPLMNTEAF
v_call: TRBV29-1
d_call: .
j_call: TRBJ1-1

cdr3_aa: SVKPTRQGYTEAF
v_call: TRBV29-1
d_call: TRBD1
j_call: TRBJ1-1

cdr3_aa: ASSLSSASDRETQY
v_call: TRBV7-2
d_call: .
j_call: TRBJ2-5

cdr3_aa: ASSTNRETEAF
v_call: TRBV5-1
d_call: .
j_call: TRBJ1-1

cdr3_aa: ASSLAGGTKSSYEQY
v_call: TRBV5-1
d_call: .
j_call: TRBJ2-7

cdr3_aa: ASSLGTGVGNEQF
v_call: TRBV7-3
d_call: .
j_call: TRBJ2-1

cdr3_aa: ASSTSGLISDTQY
v_call: TRBV4-1
d_call: TRBD2
j_call: TRBJ2-3

cdr3_aa: ARPTGEKLF
v_call: TRBV5-3
d_call: .
j_call: TRBJ1-4

cdr3_aa: ASSLGRGVPYEQY
v_call: TRBV7-7
d_call: TRBD2
j_call: TRBJ2-7

cdr3_aa: ASSLGQGAYEQY
v_call: TRBV5-1
d_call: TRBD1
j_call: TRBJ2-7